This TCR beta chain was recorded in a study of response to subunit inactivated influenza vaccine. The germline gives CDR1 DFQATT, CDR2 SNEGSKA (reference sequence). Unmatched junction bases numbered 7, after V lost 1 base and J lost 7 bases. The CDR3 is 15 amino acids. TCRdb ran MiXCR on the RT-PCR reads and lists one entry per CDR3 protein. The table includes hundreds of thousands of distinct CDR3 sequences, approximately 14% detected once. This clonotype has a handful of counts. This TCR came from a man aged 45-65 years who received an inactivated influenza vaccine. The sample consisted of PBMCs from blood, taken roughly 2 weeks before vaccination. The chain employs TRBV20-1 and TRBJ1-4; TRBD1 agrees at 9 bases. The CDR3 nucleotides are TGCAGTGCTAGAGCCCCGGGACAGGGATTTGAAAAACTGTTTTTT. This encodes CSARAPGQGFEKLFF.